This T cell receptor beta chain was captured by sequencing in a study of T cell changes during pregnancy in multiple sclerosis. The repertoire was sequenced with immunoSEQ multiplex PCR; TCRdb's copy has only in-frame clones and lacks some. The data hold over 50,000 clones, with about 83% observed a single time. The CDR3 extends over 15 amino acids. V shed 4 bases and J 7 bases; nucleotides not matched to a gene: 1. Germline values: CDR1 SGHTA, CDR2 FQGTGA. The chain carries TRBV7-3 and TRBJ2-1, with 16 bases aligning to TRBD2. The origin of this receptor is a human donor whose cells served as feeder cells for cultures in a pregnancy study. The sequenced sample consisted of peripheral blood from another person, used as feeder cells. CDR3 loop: CASSSGLAGGNEQFF. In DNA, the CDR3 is TGTGCCAGCAGCTCGGGACTAGCGGGAGGGAATGAGCAGTTCTTC.